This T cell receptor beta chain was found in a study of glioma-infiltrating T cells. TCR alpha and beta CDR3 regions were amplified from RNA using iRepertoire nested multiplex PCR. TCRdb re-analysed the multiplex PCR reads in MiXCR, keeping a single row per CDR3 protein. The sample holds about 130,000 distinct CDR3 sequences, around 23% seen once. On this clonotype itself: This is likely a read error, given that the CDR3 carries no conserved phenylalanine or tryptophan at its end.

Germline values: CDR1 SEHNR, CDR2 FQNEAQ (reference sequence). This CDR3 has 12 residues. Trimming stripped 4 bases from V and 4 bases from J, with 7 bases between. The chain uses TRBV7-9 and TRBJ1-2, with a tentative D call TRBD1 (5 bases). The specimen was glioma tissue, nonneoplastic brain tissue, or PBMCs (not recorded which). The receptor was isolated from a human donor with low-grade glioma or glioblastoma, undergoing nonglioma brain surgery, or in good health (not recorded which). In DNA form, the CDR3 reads TGTGCCAGCAGCTCAGGGAGCTATGGCTACACCTTA. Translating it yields CASSSGSYGYTL.